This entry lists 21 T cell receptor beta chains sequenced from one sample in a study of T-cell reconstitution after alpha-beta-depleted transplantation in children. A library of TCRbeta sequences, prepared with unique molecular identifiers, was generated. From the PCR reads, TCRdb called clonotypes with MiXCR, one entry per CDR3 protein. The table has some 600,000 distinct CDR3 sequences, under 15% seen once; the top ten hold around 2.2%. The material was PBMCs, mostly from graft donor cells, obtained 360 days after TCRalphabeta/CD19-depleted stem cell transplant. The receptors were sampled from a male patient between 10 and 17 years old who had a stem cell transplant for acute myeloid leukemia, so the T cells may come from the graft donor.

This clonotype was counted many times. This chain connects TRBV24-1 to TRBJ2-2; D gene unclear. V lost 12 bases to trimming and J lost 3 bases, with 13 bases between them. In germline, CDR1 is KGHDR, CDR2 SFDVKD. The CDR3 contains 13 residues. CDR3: CAPYGRHTGELFF. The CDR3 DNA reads TGTGCCCCCTACGGCAGACACACCGGGGAGCTGTTTTTT.

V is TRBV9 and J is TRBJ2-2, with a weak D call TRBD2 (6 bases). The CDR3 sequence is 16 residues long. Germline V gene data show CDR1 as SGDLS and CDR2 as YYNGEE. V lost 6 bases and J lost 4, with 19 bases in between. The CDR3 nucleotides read TGTGCCAGCACTATCGGCGGGCCCGGGGGCACCGGGGAGCTGTTTTTT. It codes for CASTIGGPGGTGELFF. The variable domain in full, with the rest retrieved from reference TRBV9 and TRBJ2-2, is DSGVTQTPKHLITATGQRVTLRCSPRSGDLSVYWYQQSLDQGLQFLIQYYNGEERAKGNILERFSAQQFPDLHSELNLSSLELGDSALYFCASTIGGPGGTGELFFGEGSRLTVL.

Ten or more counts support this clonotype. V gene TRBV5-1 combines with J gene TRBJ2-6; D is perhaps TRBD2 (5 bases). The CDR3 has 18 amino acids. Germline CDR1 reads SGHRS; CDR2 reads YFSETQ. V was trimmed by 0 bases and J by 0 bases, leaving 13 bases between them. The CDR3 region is CASSLVRAASSGANVLTF. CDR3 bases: TGCGCCAGCAGCTTGGTGAGGGCAGCTAGCTCTGGGGCCAACGTCCTGACTTTC.

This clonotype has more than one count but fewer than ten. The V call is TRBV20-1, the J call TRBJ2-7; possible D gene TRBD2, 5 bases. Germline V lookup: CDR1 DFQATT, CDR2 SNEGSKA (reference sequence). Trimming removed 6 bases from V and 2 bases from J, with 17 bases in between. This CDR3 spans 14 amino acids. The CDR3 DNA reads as TGCAGTGCCACCGGTAGCGAAATGACCTACGAGCAGTACTTC. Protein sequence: CSATGSEMTYEQYF.

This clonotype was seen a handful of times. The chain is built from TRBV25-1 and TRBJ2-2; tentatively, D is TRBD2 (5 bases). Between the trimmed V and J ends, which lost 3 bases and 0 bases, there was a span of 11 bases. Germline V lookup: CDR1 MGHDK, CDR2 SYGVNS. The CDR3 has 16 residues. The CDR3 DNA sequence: TGTGCCAGCAGTGAGGCTGCGCGGGCGAACACCGGGGAGCTGTTTTTT. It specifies CASSEAARANTGELFF.

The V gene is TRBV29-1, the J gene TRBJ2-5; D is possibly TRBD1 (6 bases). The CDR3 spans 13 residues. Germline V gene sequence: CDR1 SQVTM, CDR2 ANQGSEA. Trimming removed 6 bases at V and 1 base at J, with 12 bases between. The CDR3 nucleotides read TGCAGCGTCGCAACAGGGACCCAAGAGACCCAGTACTTC. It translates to CSVATGTQETQYF.

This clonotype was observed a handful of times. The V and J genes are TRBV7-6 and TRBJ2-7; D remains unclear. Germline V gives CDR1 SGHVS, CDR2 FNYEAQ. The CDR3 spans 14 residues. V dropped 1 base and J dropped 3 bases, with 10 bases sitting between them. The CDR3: CASSLDRHYYEQYF. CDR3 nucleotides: TGTGCCAGCAGCTTAGACCGACATTACTACGAGCAGTACTTC.

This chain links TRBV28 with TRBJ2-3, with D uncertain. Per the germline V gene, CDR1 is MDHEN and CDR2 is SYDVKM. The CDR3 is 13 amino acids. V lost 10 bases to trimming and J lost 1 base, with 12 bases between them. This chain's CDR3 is CAILGWGTDTQYF. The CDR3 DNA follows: TGTGCCATCTTGGGGTGGGGCACAGATACGCAGTATTTT.

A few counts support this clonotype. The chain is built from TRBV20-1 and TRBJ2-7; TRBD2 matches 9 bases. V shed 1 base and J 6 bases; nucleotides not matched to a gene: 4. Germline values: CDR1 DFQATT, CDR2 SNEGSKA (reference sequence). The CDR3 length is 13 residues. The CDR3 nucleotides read TGCAGTGCTAGAGGCGGGAGGGCCGTCGAGCAGTACTTC. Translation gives CSARGGRAVEQYF.

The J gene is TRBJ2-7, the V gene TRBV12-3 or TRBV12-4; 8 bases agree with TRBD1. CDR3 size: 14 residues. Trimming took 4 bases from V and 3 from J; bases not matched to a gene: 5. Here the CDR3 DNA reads TGTGCCAGCAGTTCCCGGGACAGGATCTACGAGCAGTACTTC. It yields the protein CASSSRDRIYEQYF.

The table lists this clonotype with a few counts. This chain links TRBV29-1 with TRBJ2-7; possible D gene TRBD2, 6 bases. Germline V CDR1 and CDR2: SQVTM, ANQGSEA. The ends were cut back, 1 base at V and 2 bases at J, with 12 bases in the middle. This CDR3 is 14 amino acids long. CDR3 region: CSVEVRGGTYEQYF. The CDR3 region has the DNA TGCAGCGTTGAAGTTCGGGGCGGGACCTACGAGCAGTACTTC.

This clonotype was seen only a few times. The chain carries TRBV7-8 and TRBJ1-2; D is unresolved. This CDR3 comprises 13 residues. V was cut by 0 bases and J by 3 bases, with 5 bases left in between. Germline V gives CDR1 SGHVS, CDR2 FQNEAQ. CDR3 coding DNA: TGTGCCAGCAGCTTAGCGCTAGACTATGGCTACACCTTC. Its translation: CASSLALDYGYTF.

The CDR3: CASSSPPPGQGAGEQYF. CDR3 nucleotide sequence: TGTGCCAGCAGCTCTCCTCCTCCGGGACAGGGGGCCGGCGAGCAGTACTTC. J is TRBJ2-7 and V is TRBV7-3, with 12 bases aligning to TRBD1. Germline CDR1 is SGHTA and CDR2 is FQGTGA. The length of the CDR3 is 17 residues. J was trimmed by 6 bases and V by 4 bases; bases with no gene match: 13.

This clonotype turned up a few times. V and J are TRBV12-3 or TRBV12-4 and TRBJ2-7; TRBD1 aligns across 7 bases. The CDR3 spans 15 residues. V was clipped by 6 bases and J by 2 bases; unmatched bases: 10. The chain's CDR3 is CASSRTGTFTYEQYF. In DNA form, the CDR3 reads TGTGCCAGCAGCCGGACAGGCACCTTCACCTACGAGCAGTACTTC.

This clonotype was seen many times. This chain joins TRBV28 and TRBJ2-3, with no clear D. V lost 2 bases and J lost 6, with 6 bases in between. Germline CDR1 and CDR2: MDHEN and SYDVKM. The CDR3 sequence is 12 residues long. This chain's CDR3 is CASSLIRDTQYF. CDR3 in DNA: TGTGCCAGCAGTTTAATTAGGGATACGCAGTATTTT.

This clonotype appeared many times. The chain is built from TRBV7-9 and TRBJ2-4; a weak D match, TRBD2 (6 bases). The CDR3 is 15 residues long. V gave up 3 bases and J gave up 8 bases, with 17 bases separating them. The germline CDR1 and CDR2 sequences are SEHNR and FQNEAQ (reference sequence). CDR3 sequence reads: CASSFLRLDLDIQYF. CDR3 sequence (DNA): TGTGCCAGCAGCTTTTTGAGACTAGACTTAGACATTCAGTACTTC. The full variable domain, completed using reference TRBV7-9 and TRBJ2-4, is DTGVSQNPRHKITKRGQNVTFRCDPISEHNRLYWYRQTLGQGPEFLTYFQNEAQLEKSRLLSDRFSAERPKGSFSTLEIQRTEQGDSAMYLCASSFLRLDLDIQYFGAGTRLSVL.

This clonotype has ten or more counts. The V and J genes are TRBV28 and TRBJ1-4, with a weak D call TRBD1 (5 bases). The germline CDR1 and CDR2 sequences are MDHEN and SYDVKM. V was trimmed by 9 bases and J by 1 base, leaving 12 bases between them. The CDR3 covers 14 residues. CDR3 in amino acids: CASSTGGTNEKLFF. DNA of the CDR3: TGTGCCAGTAGTACCGGGGGAACTAATGAAAAACTGTTTTTT.

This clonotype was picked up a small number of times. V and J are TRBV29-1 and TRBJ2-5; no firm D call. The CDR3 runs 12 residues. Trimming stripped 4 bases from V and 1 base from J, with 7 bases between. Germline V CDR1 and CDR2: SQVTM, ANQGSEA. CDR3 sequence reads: CSVVTLQETQYF. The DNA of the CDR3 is TGCAGCGTTGTGACACTCCAAGAGACCCAGTACTTC.

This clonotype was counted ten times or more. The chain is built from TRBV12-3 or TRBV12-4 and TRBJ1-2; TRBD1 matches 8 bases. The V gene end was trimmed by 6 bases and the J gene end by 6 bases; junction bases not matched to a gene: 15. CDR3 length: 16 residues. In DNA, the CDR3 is TGTGCCAGCAGAGTTCCACCACTAACAGGGGGGAATGGCTACACCTTC. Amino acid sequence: CASRVPPLTGGNGYTF.

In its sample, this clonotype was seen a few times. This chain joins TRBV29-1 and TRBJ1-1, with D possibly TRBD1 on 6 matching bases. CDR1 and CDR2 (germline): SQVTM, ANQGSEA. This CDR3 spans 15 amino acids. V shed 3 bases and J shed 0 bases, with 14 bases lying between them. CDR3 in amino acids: CSVEFRQALNTEAFF. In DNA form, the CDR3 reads TGCAGCGTTGAGTTCCGACAGGCCCTGAACACTGAAGCTTTCTTT.

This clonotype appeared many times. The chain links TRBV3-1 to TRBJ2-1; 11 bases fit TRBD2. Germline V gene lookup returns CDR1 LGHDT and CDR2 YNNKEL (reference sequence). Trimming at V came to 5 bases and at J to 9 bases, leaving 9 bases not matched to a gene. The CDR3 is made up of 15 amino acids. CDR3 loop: CASSTPGTSGTEQFF. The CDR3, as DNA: TGTGCCAGCAGCACACCCGGGACTAGCGGTACTGAGCAGTTCTTC.